The next 18 T cell receptor beta chains were all read from a single sample in a study of T cell responses to AZD1222 COVID-19 vaccine. The method was immunoSEQ multiplex PCR; TCRdb's version includes in-frame clones alone and lacks a portion of them. In the table there are 100,000 to 150,000 clones, about 92% of which are singletons. The sample consisted of peripheral blood, taken on day 0 of MenACWY control vaccination. These receptors all come from an adult in good health.

The chain joins TRBV10-3 to TRBJ2-7; 10 bases line up with TRBD2. V was clipped by 4 bases and J by 3 bases; unmatched bases: 6. CDR1 ENHRY and CDR2 SYGVKD come from the germline V gene. The CDR3 loop spans 15 amino acids. In nucleotides, the CDR3 is TGTGCCATCAGTGCTGGCCTAGCGGGGGACTACGAGCAGTACGTC. As protein: CAISAGLAGDYEQYV.

V and J are TRBV3-1 (or the pseudogene TRBV3-2) and TRBJ2-5; D remains unclear. The CDR3 length is 16 residues. V was cut by 5 bases and J by 5 bases, with 21 bases left in between. Germline CDR1 LGHDT, CDR2 YNNKEL (reference sequence). The CDR3 DNA sequence: TGTGCCAGCAGCTTTTTACCCGCTAGAGATCGGGAGACCCAGTACTTC. It translates to CASSFLPARDRETQYF.

V usage is TRBV19 and J usage is TRBJ1-3, with 8 bases matching TRBD1. The ends lost 6 bases at V and 0 bases at J; junction bases unmatched: 13. CDR1 is LNHDA and CDR2 is SQIVND in the germline V gene (reference sequence). The CDR3 totals 18 residues. The CDR3: CASSGQGATGTSGNTIYF. For the CDR3, the DNA is TGTGCCAGTAGCGGGCAGGGGGCCACCGGGACCTCTGGAAACACCATATATTTT.

The rearrangement joins TRBV2 to TRBJ2-5; 11 bases agree with TRBD2. Germline V lookup: CDR1 SNHLY, CDR2 FYNNEI. This CDR3 region has 16 residues. V shed 6 bases, J shed 3 bases, and the junction held 9 bases outside the gene matches. Here the CDR3 DNA reads TGTGCCAGCAGCCCACTTCTAGCGGGAGGAGAAGAGACCCAGTACTTC. Translation gives CASSPLLAGGEETQYF.

J is TRBJ2-7 and V is TRBV6-4; D is unresolved. V lost 11 bases to trimming and J lost 5 bases, with 10 bases between them. CDR3 length: 10 amino acids. In germline, CDR1 is MRHNA, CDR2 SNTAGT. The CDR3 is CAPVPDEQYF. The CDR3 DNA is TGTGCCCCCGTCCCCGACGAGCAGTACTTC.

In DNA, the CDR3 is TGTGCCAGCAGCTTAACGATCAACCGTTCTTCGTTCACCCTCCACTTT. Amino acids: CASSLTINRSSFTLHF. J is TRBJ1-6 and V is TRBV7-2; D not resolved. V was pared by 2 bases and J by 14 bases, with 22 bases between. The CDR3 contains 16 residues. CDR1 and CDR2 (germline): SGHTA, FQGNSA.

This chain links TRBV7-9 with TRBJ1-1; D is unclear. The CDR3 consists of 14 residues. The germline gives CDR1 SEHNR, CDR2 FQNEAQ (reference sequence). V was shortened by 4 bases and J by 5 bases, with 14 bases between the two germline ends. The CDR3 protein is CASSWPAGRTEAFF. CDR3 DNA: TGTGCCAGCAGCTGGCCGGCGGGGAGGACTGAAGCTTTCTTT. Looking up the rest from reference TRBV7-9 and TRBJ1-1 gives the full variable domain: DTGVSQNPRHKITKRGQNVTFRCDPISEHNRLYWYRQTLGQGPEFLTYFQNEAQLEKSRLLSDRFSAERPKGSFSTLEIQRTEQGDSAMYLCASSWPAGRTEAFFGQGTRLTVV.

V gene TRBV2 combines with J gene TRBJ1-4; tentative D call: TRBD1 (5 bases). Looked up from germline, CDR1 is SNHLY and CDR2 is FYNNEI. The CDR3 is 16 residues long. V was clipped by 6 bases and J by 8 bases, with 22 bases between them. Here the CDR3 DNA reads TGTGCCAGCAGCCAAAGAGCGGGGGGGACTCGGGAAAAACTGTTTTTT. It codes for CASSQRAGGTREKLFF. The full variable domain, rest sourced from reference TRBV2 and TRBJ1-4, is EPEVTQTPSHQVTQMGQEVILRCVPISNHLYFYWYRQILGQKVEFLVSFYNNEISEKSEIFDDQFSVERPDGSNFTLKIRSTKLEDSAMYFCASSQRAGGTREKLFFGSGTQLSVL.

The chain uses TRBV7-9 and TRBJ2-3; 7 positions match TRBD2. The CDR3 runs to 19 residues. Losses at the gene ends were 2 bases for V and 3 bases for J; bases not matched to a gene: 17. Germline V CDR1 and CDR2: SEHNR, FQNEAQ (reference sequence). Here the CDR3 DNA reads TGTGCCAGCAGCTTAAAGGGAGGTCTTGGCGGGGGAATTACAGATACGCAGTATTTT. It is translated as CASSLKGGLGGGITDTQYF.

CDR3 loop: CASSSWGTNEKLFF. DNA for the CDR3: TGTGCCAGCAGCTCTTGGGGTACTAATGAAAAACTGTTTTTT. The genes are TRBV5-4 and TRBJ1-4; unclear D gene. The germline V gene encodes CDR1 SGHNT and CDR2 YYREEE (reference sequence). Trimming shortened V by 3 bases and J by 2 bases, and 8 bases separated the two germline ends. The CDR3 extends over 14 amino acids.

This chain connects TRBV7-9 to TRBJ1-5; no clear D. This CDR3 region has 14 residues. V lost 5 bases, J lost 4 bases, and 12 bases lay in between. The V gene's germline CDR1 is SEHNR and CDR2 FQNEAQ (reference sequence). The CDR3 sequence: CASSPDWNNQPQHF. DNA of the CDR3: TGTGCCAGCAGCCCGGACTGGAATAATCAGCCCCAGCATTTT.

V and J are TRBV28 and TRBJ2-6; D not certain. This CDR3 has 16 residues. Germline CDR1 reads MDHEN; CDR2 reads SYDVKM. Trimming took off 5 bases at V and 0 bases at J, with 11 bases between the two ends. CDR3 DNA sequence: TGTGCCAGCAGTCCTAGACATCTCTCTGGGGCCAACGTCCTGACTTTC. This sequence encodes CASSPRHLSGANVLTF. The complete variable domain, with remaining parts taken from reference TRBV28 and TRBJ2-6, reads DVKVTQSSRYLVKRTGEKVFLECVQDMDHENMFWYRQDPGLGLRLIYFSYDVKMKEKGDIPEGYSVSREKKERFSLILESASTNQTSMYLCASSPRHLSGANVLTFGAGSRLTVL.

The rearrangement uses TRBV14 and TRBJ1-6; D gene uncertain. The germline gives CDR1 SGHDN, CDR2 FVKESK. This CDR3 region has 16 residues. The ends were cut back, 1 base at V and 0 bases at J, with 7 bases in the middle. The CDR3 nucleotides read TGTGCCAGCAGCCAAGCAGTCAGCTCCTATAATTCACCCCTCCACTTT. This gives the protein CASSQAVSSYNSPLHF.

The J gene is TRBJ2-5, the V gene TRBV28; 7 bases line up with TRBD1. Germline trimming cut 4 bases from V and 1 base from J; bases unmatched to any gene: 3. Germline V gene lookup returns CDR1 MDHEN and CDR2 SYDVKM. The CDR3 contains 14 residues. The DNA for the CDR3 is TGTGCCAGCAGTTCGACAGGGATCCAAGAGACCCAGTACTTC. This encodes CASSSTGIQETQYF.

This clone was counted once. The chain joins TRBV28 to TRBJ2-5; D remains unclear. V lost 5 bases to trimming and J lost 1 base, with 11 bases between them. Germline V gives CDR1 MDHEN, CDR2 SYDVKM. This CDR3 is 14 amino acids long. The CDR3 sequence: CASSARLVQETQYF. The CDR3 bases are TGTGCCAGCAGTGCCCGCCTCGTCCAAGAGACCCAGTACTTC. The full variable domain, in which reference TRBV28 and TRBJ2-5 provide the parts outside the CDR3, is DVKVTQSSRYLVKRTGEKVFLECVQDMDHENMFWYRQDPGLGLRLIYFSYDVKMKEKGDIPEGYSVSREKKERFSLILESASTNQTSMYLCASSARLVQETQYFGPGTRLLVL.

V is TRBV3-1 (or the pseudogene TRBV3-2) and J is TRBJ2-7, with 9 bases fitting TRBD1. Germline CDR1 reads LGHDT; CDR2 reads YNNKEL (reference sequence). Trimming removed 4 bases from V and 6 bases from J; junction bases left unmatched: 7. CDR3 length equals 14 residues. The CDR3 nucleotides are TGTGCCAGCAGCCTGGGGACAGGGTTAGGCGAGCAGTACTTC. It is translated as CASSLGTGLGEQYF.

The J gene is TRBJ2-2, the V gene TRBV7-9; a weak D match, TRBD2 (6 bases). Trimming removed 0 bases at V and 5 bases at J, with 7 bases between. From germline, CDR1 is SEHNR and CDR2 FQNEAQ (reference sequence). The CDR3 sequence is 14 residues long. This chain's CDR3 is CASSLAAGTGELFF. CDR3 nucleotide sequence: TGTGCCAGCAGCTTAGCGGCGGGAACCGGGGAGCTGTTTTTT.

This chain connects TRBV10-3 to TRBJ1-1; D is unresolved. V lost 6 bases and J 1 base, leaving 6 bases between the germline ends. The germline CDR1 and CDR2 sequences are ENHRY and SYGVKD. This CDR3 has 12 residues. The CDR3 bases are TGTGCCATCAGGGACTCGAACACTGAAGCTTTCTTT. Protein product: CAIRDSNTEAFF.